One sample yielded the 24 T cell receptor beta chains listed below, sequenced in a study of T cell changes during pregnancy in multiple sclerosis. The data were produced by immunoSEQ multiplex PCR, yet TCRdb's version contains in-frame clones alone and is incomplete. In the table there are 80,000 to 100,000 clones, roughly nine tenths of which are singletons. Material: peripheral blood, obtained after pregnancy. These receptors were taken from a female donor in good health, enrolled as a control in a pregnancy study.

The chain is built from TRBV10-3 and TRBJ1-5, with D unresolved. The length of the CDR3 is 13 residues. With 7 bases removed from V and 0 bases from J, the gap between germline ends came to 7 bases. Germline assignment: CDR1 ENHRY and CDR2 SYGVKD. The CDR3 nucleotides read TGTGCCATCAACCGGGATAGCAATCAGCCCCAGCATTTT. Its protein is CAINRDSNQPQHF.

The J gene is TRBJ1-1, the V gene TRBV29-1; a possible D gene is TRBD1 (6 bases). The V and J ends lost 7 bases and 5 bases respectively, with 23 bases between them. Germline V gene sequence: CDR1 SQVTM, CDR2 ANQGSEA. This CDR3 comprises 15 residues. CDR3 residues: CSALRDISPATEAFF. In DNA form, the CDR3 reads TGCAGCGCCCTGAGGGACATCAGCCCCGCAACTGAAGCTTTCTTT. Filled out from reference TRBV29-1 and TRBJ1-1, the complete variable domain reads SAVISQKPSRDICQRGTSLTIQCQVDSQVTMMFWYRQQPGQSLTLIATANQGSEATYESGFVIDKFPISRPNLTFSTLTVSNMSPEDSSIYLCSALRDISPATEAFFGQGTRLTVV.

The chain couples TRBV6-5 to TRBJ1-1; D call uncertain. Trimming pared 4 bases from V and 0 bases from J, leaving 9 bases between. Germline V gene lookup returns CDR1 MNHEY and CDR2 SVGAGI. The length of the CDR3 is 14 residues. The CDR3 reads CASSLEAVNTEAFF. CDR3 in DNA: TGTGCCAGCAGTTTAGAGGCAGTGAACACTGAAGCTTTCTTT.

This clone was observed a single time. This chain connects TRBV9 to TRBJ1-5; maybe TRBD1 (5 bases). Looked up from germline, CDR1 is SGDLS and CDR2 is YYNGEE. Between the trimmed V and J ends, which lost 4 bases and 8 bases, there was a span of 13 bases. This CDR3 region has 13 residues. CDR3 sequence reads: CASSPDGGEPQHF. DNA for the CDR3: TGTGCCAGCAGCCCTGACGGGGGTGAGCCCCAGCATTTT.

V gene TRBV19 combines with J gene TRBJ2-2; D is undetermined. V lost 0 bases, J lost 6 bases, and 17 bases lay in between. This CDR3 is 17 amino acids long. The germline gives CDR1 LNHDA, CDR2 SQIVND (reference sequence). Here the CDR3 reads CASSIEGPQVKAGELFF. CDR3 coding DNA: TGTGCCAGTAGTATAGAGGGTCCCCAGGTGAAGGCCGGGGAGCTGTTTTTT.

The gene calls are TRBV19 and TRBJ1-5; 10 positions agree with TRBD1. From germline, CDR1 is LNHDA and CDR2 SQIVND (reference sequence). The CDR3 loop spans 14 amino acids. J gave up 7 bases and V 7 bases, and 7 bases lay outside the gene matches. The CDR3 DNA reads as TGTGCCAGTACTCGGACAGGGGGGAACCAGCCCCAGCATTTT. This gives the protein CASTRTGGNQPQHF.

V is TRBV4-2 and J is TRBJ1-3; TRBD1 agrees at 7 bases. The germline V gene has CDR1 LGHNA and CDR2 YNFKEQ. V lost 4 bases to trimming and J lost 2 bases; unmatched junction nucleotides: 17. This CDR3 comprises 19 residues. The CDR3 loop is CASSREGRGAGGPGNTIYF. In DNA, the CDR3 is TGTGCCAGCAGCCGAGAAGGACGGGGCGCAGGGGGGCCTGGAAACACCATATATTTT.

This chain joins TRBV7-3 and TRBJ2-1; 10 nucleotides agree with TRBD2. Germline CDR1 reads SGHTA; CDR2 reads FQGTGA. J lost 4 bases, V lost 1 base, and 1 base had no gene match. This CDR3 is 15 amino acids long. DNA of the CDR3: TGTGCCAGCAGCTTAATGACTAGCGGGTACAATGAGCAGTTCTTC. This codes for CASSLMTSGYNEQFF.

V and J are TRBV6-5 and TRBJ2-3; 9 positions agree with TRBD2. This CDR3 region has 15 residues. The germline V gene has CDR1 MNHEY and CDR2 SVGAGI. J gave up 6 bases and V 4 bases, and 8 bases lay outside the gene matches. CDR3: CASSLLAGTVDTQYF. CDR3 sequence (DNA): TGTGCCAGCAGTTTACTAGCGGGTACGGTCGATACGCAGTATTTT.

The table lists this clone with a few counts. The chain is built from TRBV7-8 and TRBJ2-3, with TRBD2 matching 9 bases. Per germline, CDR1 SGHVS and CDR2 FQNEAQ. CDR3 length: 16 amino acids. V was pared by 5 bases and J by 1 base, with 7 bases of the junction left unmatched. The CDR3 DNA follows: TGTGCCAGCAGCCTCTGGGTAGCGGGGGGCACAGATACGCAGTATTTT. This codes for CASSLWVAGGTDTQYF.

The genes are TRBV28 and TRBJ2-7; no clear D gene. The CDR3 totals 14 residues. Germline CDR1 MDHEN, CDR2 SYDVKM. V was trimmed by 2 bases and J by 3 bases, leaving 11 bases between them. The CDR3 nucleotides are TGTGCCAGCAGTTTACGCGGCAGTCTCTACGAGCAGTACTTC. Its translation is CASSLRGSLYEQYF.

This clone was picked up one time. The chain uses TRBV7-9 and TRBJ2-3, with D possibly TRBD2 on 6 matching bases. Trimming stripped 1 base from V and 0 bases from J, with 11 bases between. This CDR3 is built from 16 residues. Germline V gene lookup returns CDR1 SEHNR and CDR2 FQNEAQ (reference sequence). CDR3 bases: TGTGCCAGCAGCTTAGGGGGGAGCGGGAGCACAGATACGCAGTATTTT. It yields the protein CASSLGGSGSTDTQYF.

The chain employs TRBV5-5 and TRBJ2-7; maybe TRBD1 (6 bases). This CDR3 has 15 residues. Trimming shortened V by 4 bases and J by 2 bases, and 16 bases separated the two germline ends. Germline CDR1 is SGHKS and CDR2 is YYEKEE (reference sequence). Here the CDR3 DNA reads TGTGCCAGCAGCCCAACTTTGGGACACCCCTACGAGCAGTACTTC. Translation gives CASSPTLGHPYEQYF.

This chain connects TRBV9 to TRBJ1-6, with 10 bases fitting TRBD1. Germline V gene data show CDR1 as SGDLS and CDR2 as YYNGEE. J was trimmed by 9 bases and V by 3 bases; bases with no gene match: 3. The CDR3 is made up of 14 amino acids. CDR3 DNA sequence: TGTGCCAGCAGCGATGGGGACAGGGGTTCACCCCTCCACTTT. Protein sequence: CASSDGDRGSPLHF. The full variable domain, in which reference TRBV9 and TRBJ1-6 provide the parts outside the CDR3, is DSGVTQTPKHLITATGQRVTLRCSPRSGDLSVYWYQQSLDQGLQFLIQYYNGEERAKGNILERFSAQQFPDLHSELNLSSLELGDSALYFCASSDGDRGSPLHFGNGTRLTVT.

The chain uses TRBV6-5 and TRBJ1-3; D remains unclear. Looked up from germline, CDR1 is MNHEY and CDR2 is SVGAGI. V was shortened by 2 bases and J by 0 bases, with 8 bases between the two germline ends. CDR3 length: 15 residues. The CDR3 nucleotides read TGTGCCAGCAGTTACGGCGGGGACTCTGGAAACACCATATATTTT. It yields the protein CASSYGGDSGNTIYF.

The J gene is TRBJ1-1, the V gene TRBV6-6; D possibly corresponds to TRBD1 (5 bases). CDR3 length equals 15 residues. V was shortened by 2 bases and J by 1 base, with 11 bases between the two germline ends. Germline CDR1 MNHNY, CDR2 SVGAGI (reference sequence). The CDR3 here is CASSYAQGGNTEAFF. The CDR3 bases are TGTGCCAGCAGTTACGCGCAGGGAGGGAACACTGAAGCTTTCTTT.

V usage is TRBV11-2 and J usage is TRBJ1-6; D might be TRBD1 (6 bases). The length of the CDR3 is 17 residues. CDR1 and CDR2 from the germline V gene are SGHAT and FQNNGV. V gave up 6 bases and J gave up 6 bases, with 21 bases separating them. The CDR3 region is CASSFRSGTSFNSPLHF. CDR3 DNA sequence: TGTGCCAGCAGTTTCAGATCCGGGACAAGTTTTAATTCACCCCTCCACTTT.

The rearrangement links TRBV29-1 to TRBJ1-1; 7 bases map to TRBD1. The germline CDR1 and CDR2 sequences are SQVTM and ANQGSEA. V lost 6 bases and J lost 6; bases outside the gene matches: 7. CDR3 size: 12 residues. CDR3 amino acids: CSVRQGESEAFF. The CDR3 bases are TGCAGCGTAAGACAGGGAGAGTCTGAAGCTTTCTTT.

The gene calls are TRBV27 and TRBJ2-7, with D maybe TRBD2 (7 bases). CDR1 and CDR2 (germline): MNHEY, SMNVEV (reference sequence). The CDR3 loop spans 19 amino acids. Between the trimmed V and J ends, which lost 2 bases and 0 bases, there was a span of 23 bases. The CDR3 spells CASSLKPPTRGGASYEQYF. CDR3 DNA sequence: TGTGCCAGCAGTTTAAAGCCCCCGACAAGGGGGGGTGCCTCCTACGAGCAGTACTTC.

This clone was counted at least ten times. The rearrangement joins TRBV6-5 to TRBJ2-7, with 7 bases lining up with TRBD2. Germline assignment: CDR1 MNHEY and CDR2 SVGAGI. V shed 6 bases and J 5 bases; nucleotides not matched to a gene: 7. This CDR3 is built from 13 residues. Here the CDR3 reads CASSRREFHEQYF. CDR3 DNA sequence: TGTGCCAGCAGCCGGCGGGAGTTCCACGAGCAGTACTTC.

The rearrangement joins TRBV5-4 to TRBJ2-3, with a tentative D call TRBD1 (5 bases). V dropped 4 bases and J dropped 1 base, with 13 bases sitting between them. CDR1 and CDR2 from the germline V gene are SGHNT and YYREEE (reference sequence). This CDR3 region has 15 residues. The DNA of the CDR3 is TGTGCCAGCAGCCAAAGATCGACAGGCACAGATACGCAGTATTTT. It specifies CASSQRSTGTDTQYF.

The chain is built from TRBV2 and TRBJ2-3; TRBD1 aligns across 8 bases. Germline trimming cut 4 bases from V and 2 bases from J; bases unmatched to any gene: 11. CDR3 length equals 17 residues. The germline CDR1 and CDR2 sequences are SNHLY and FYNNEI. The CDR3 protein is CASSAGVRGPLTDTQYF. The CDR3 nucleotides read TGTGCCAGCAGTGCTGGAGTCAGGGGGCCCCTCACAGATACGCAGTATTTT.

The chain uses TRBV6-1 and TRBJ1-2, with 7 bases identical to TRBD1. In germline, CDR1 is MNHNS, CDR2 SASEGT. V gave up 4 bases and J gave up 6 bases; unmatched junction bases: 8. This CDR3 has 14 amino acids. The CDR3 DNA reads TGTGCCAGCAGTGTGAGTCAGGGGGGAGATGGCTACACCTTC. Translating gives CASSVSQGGDGYTF.

This clone was observed a single time. The chain recombines TRBV11-2 with TRBJ1-2; 7 nucleotides align to TRBD1. Per the germline V gene, CDR1 is SGHAT and CDR2 is FQNNGV. The CDR3 consists of 15 residues. Unmatched junction bases numbered 6, after V lost 3 bases and J lost 2 bases. The CDR3 bases are TGTGCCAGCAGCTTCGCCGACAGGGCGAACTATGGCTACACCTTC. It is translated as CASSFADRANYGYTF.